The present entry profiles one T cell receptor (beta chain) with its context. This sample was taken from a study of cytomegalovirus exposure and HLA in healthy donors. Assay: immunoSEQ multiplex PCR; the TCRdb copy retains only in-frame clones and omits some. The data hold 60,000 to 80,000 clones, with around 94% observed a single time. The clonotype was recovered from a woman younger than 30 in good health and CMV-seropositive. The specimen sequenced was PBMCs.

The CDR3 bases are TGTGCCAGCAGCCAACAGGGGGCGGTCCCCCACGAGCAGTACTTC. It codes for CASSQQGAVPHEQYF. This chain joins TRBV7-2 and TRBJ2-7; the match to TRBD1 covers 9 bases. The CDR3 covers 15 residues. Germline V lookup: CDR1 SGHTA, CDR2 FQGNSA. V shed 5 bases and J 5 bases; nucleotides not matched to a gene: 10.